The 6 T cell receptor beta chains below all came from one sample that was sequenced in a study of memory B cells and T cells in multiple sclerosis. Separate sequencing covered autoproliferating (CFSE-dim) and non-proliferating (CFSE-high) T cells from stimulus-free culture. 5x10^7 CFSE-labeled PBMCs were cultured 7 to 8 days unstimulated, then replicate wells were pooled. These TCRs are of unknown antigen specificity. Sequencing used immunoSEQ multiplex PCR; TCRdb keeps in-frame clones, though not all of them. Seen here are about 42,000 clones, roughly 87% observed once, and the top ten hold around 1.1%. The sequenced material came from PBMCs from blood kept in culture. The receptors originated from a human donor with multiple sclerosis.

The V call is TRBV14, the J call TRBJ2-7; D gene uncertain. There are 11 residues in the CDR3. Trimming removed 1 base from V and 6 bases from J, with 4 bases in between. CDR1 is SGHDN and CDR2 is FVKESK in the germline V gene. CDR3 sequence: CASSQGAEQYF. DNA for the CDR3: TGTGCCAGCAGCCAAGGGGCCGAGCAGTACTTC.

The chain has TRBV11-2 and TRBJ1-2; unclear D gene. CDR1 and CDR2 from the germline V gene are SGHAT and FQNNGV. This CDR3 contains 12 residues. Trimming left V 5 bases short and J 4 bases short, with 8 bases between. As DNA, the CDR3 is TGTGCCAGCAGCCTGGGGTCCTATGGCTACACCTTC. As protein: CASSLGSYGYTF.

The chain recombines TRBV9 with TRBJ2-3; 12 positions agree with TRBD2. The junction had 8 bases not matched to a gene; V was cut back by 2 bases and J by 4 bases. Germline-derived CDR1 and CDR2 are SGDLS and YYNGEE. CDR3 length equals 17 residues. CDR3 in DNA: TGTGCCAGCAGCGTTCTCGGTCTAGCGGGGGGGGCAGATACGCAGTATTTT. Its translation is CASSVLGLAGGADTQYF.

There are a few counts of this clone. The J gene is TRBJ2-5, the V gene TRBV7-2, with 11 bases matching TRBD2. The CDR3 is 17 residues long. From germline, CDR1 is SGHTA and CDR2 FQGNSA. V lost 5 bases, J lost 1 base, and 9 bases stayed unmatched. The CDR3 sequence: CASSRGSSGGIQETQYF. The CDR3 DNA reads as TGTGCCAGCAGCCGAGGGTCTAGCGGGGGGATCCAAGAGACCCAGTACTTC. Complete variable domain (other parts from reference TRBV7-2 and TRBJ2-5): GAGVSQSPSNKVTEKGKDVELRCDPISGHTALYWYRQSLGQGLEFLIYFQGNSAPDKSGLPSDRFSAERTGGSVSTLTIQRTQQEDSAVYLCASSRGSSGGIQETQYFGPGTRLLVL.

The rearrangement uses TRBV19 and TRBJ1-6; D uncertain. Looked up from germline, CDR1 is LNHDA and CDR2 is SQIVND (reference sequence). This CDR3 spans 13 amino acids. Trimming removed 4 bases from V and 7 bases from J, with 8 bases in between. DNA for the CDR3: TGTGCCAGTAGTACCATGGTAAATTCACCCCTCCACTTT. It yields the protein CASSTMVNSPLHF.

The chain recombines TRBV4-1 with TRBJ2-6; 9 bases are a match to TRBD1. Looked up from germline, CDR1 is MGHRA and CDR2 is YSYEKL. With V trimmed by 4 bases and J by 4 bases, 11 bases remained unmatched. The CDR3 loop spans 18 amino acids. CDR3 bases: TGCGCCAGCAGCCCGGGACAGGGAATTGCTCGGGGGGCCAACGTCCTGACTTTC. Amino acids: CASSPGQGIARGANVLTF.